This T cell receptor beta chain derives from a study of blood T cell repertoires in COVID-19. Profiling relied on immunoSEQ multiplex PCR, and the TCRdb table lists in-frame clones only, not all of them. The sample contains more than 200,000 clones, around four fifths of which appear only once. This CDR3 is 14 amino acids long. From germline, CDR1 is MNHEY and CDR2 SVGAGI. After removal of 6 bases from V and 4 bases from J, the junction contained 5 bases not matched to a gene. Specimen: peripheral blood. The chain is built from TRBV6-5 and TRBJ1-4, with 7 bases identical to TRBD1. The TCR was taken from a woman over 75 with COVID-19, enrolled during active disease. The CDR3 loop reads CASRLDRVNEKLFF. The CDR3 region has the DNA TGTGCCAGCAGGCTAGACAGGGTTAATGAAAAACTGTTTTTT.